These 30 T cell receptor beta chains were all obtained from the same sample, sequenced in a study of T cell responses to AZD1222 COVID-19 vaccine. The method was immunoSEQ multiplex PCR; TCRdb's version includes in-frame clones alone and lacks a portion of them. The data show under 150,000 clones, 90% to 95% seen once. The input for sequencing was peripheral blood, taken on day 0 of AZD1222 vaccination. The receptors derive from an adult in good health.

The gene calls are TRBV3-1 (or the pseudogene TRBV3-2) and TRBJ1-6; tentative D call: TRBD1 (5 bases). Per germline, CDR1 LGHDT and CDR2 YNNKEL (reference sequence). The CDR3 is 14 amino acids. Between the trimmed V and J ends, which lost 4 bases and 6 bases, there was a span of 10 bases. The CDR3 is CASSLGGGNSPLHF. CDR3 bases: TGTGCCAGCAGCCTTGGGGGGGGTAATTCACCCCTCCACTTT.

This clone has just one count. The gene calls are TRBV7-5 and TRBJ2-7; the table names TRBD1, a call not compared with the DNA. TRBV7-5 is flagged as a pseudogene. The CDR3 is 14 amino acids. In DNA form, the CDR3 reads TGTGCCAGTATACCGGGACAGCTCATGGAGGAGCAGTACTTC. Amino acids: CASIPGQLMEEQYF.

CDR3 sequence: CASSNGQGITDTQYF. The CDR3 nucleotides are TGTGCCAGCAGTAACGGACAGGGGATCACAGATACGCAGTATTTT. The V and J genes are TRBV6-2 or TRBV6-3 and TRBJ2-3, with 9 bases identical to TRBD1. The V gene end was trimmed by 5 bases and the J gene end by 2 bases; junction bases not matched to a gene: 5. Germline V gene sequence: CDR1 MNHEY, CDR2 SVGEGT. This CDR3 has 15 amino acids.

V is TRBV19 and J is TRBJ2-7; TRBD2 agrees at 7 bases. The CDR3 totals 14 residues. V was pared by 3 bases and J by 0 bases, with 2 bases of the junction left unmatched. CDR1 and CDR2 (germline): LNHDA, SQIVND (reference sequence). CDR3 sequence: CASSMRGSSYEQYF. For the CDR3, the DNA is TGTGCCAGTAGTATGCGGGGGAGCTCCTACGAGCAGTACTTC.

The gene calls are TRBV14 and TRBJ2-2; tentatively, D is TRBD2 (5 bases). The CDR3 runs 14 residues. Germline lookup yields CDR1 SGHDN and CDR2 FVKESK. Trimming shortened V by 5 bases and J by 6 bases, and 13 bases separated the two germline ends. This CDR3 is CASSGRTGSGELFF. The CDR3 DNA follows: TGTGCCAGCAGCGGGAGAACGGGTTCCGGGGAGCTGTTTTTT.

V usage is TRBV6-5 and J usage is TRBJ2-7, with D perhaps assigned TRBD1 or TRBD2 (7 bases each). Germline V CDR1 and CDR2: MNHEY, SVGAGI. The CDR3 sequence is 12 residues long. The V and J ends lost 8 bases and 6 bases respectively, with 14 bases between them. CDR3 bases: TGTGCCAGCCAGGGGGGGACCGGCGAGCAGTACTTC. The encoded protein is CASQGGTGEQYF.

The chain couples TRBV10-1 to TRBJ2-1; D is unresolved. Germline V gives CDR1 WNHNN, CDR2 SYGVQD (reference sequence). The CDR3 totals 13 residues. Trimming pared 0 bases from V and 9 bases from J, leaving 9 bases between. CDR3 loop: CASSESRVREQFF. CDR3 sequence (DNA): TGCGCCAGCAGTGAGTCCCGGGTGCGTGAGCAGTTCTTC.

The chain is built from TRBV12-3 or TRBV12-4 and TRBJ2-7, with D unresolved. This CDR3 region has 13 residues. V shed 4 bases and J shed 3 bases, with 10 bases lying between them. Written as DNA, the CDR3 is TGTGCCAGCAGTTACCGCTCGATCTACGAGCAGTACTTC. This sequence encodes CASSYRSIYEQYF.

This rearrangement joins TRBV10-3 to TRBJ2-2; maybe TRBD1 (5 bases). V shed 0 bases and J shed 2 bases, with 10 bases lying between them. Germline V CDR1 and CDR2: ENHRY, SYGVKD. The CDR3 has 16 residues. CDR3 DNA: TGTGCCATCAGTGAGTCTGGGGCTCCTAACACCGGGGAGCTGTTTTTT. Its translation: CAISESGAPNTGELFF.

The chain carries TRBV6-5 and TRBJ1-1; unclear D gene. Per the germline V gene, CDR1 is MNHEY and CDR2 is SVGAGI. V was pared by 5 bases and J by 1 base, with 11 bases between. CDR3 length equals 14 residues. CDR3 in amino acids: CASSTSWGNTEAFF. The CDR3 DNA is TGTGCCAGCAGTACCTCGTGGGGGAACACTGAAGCTTTCTTT.

This chain joins TRBV19 and TRBJ1-5; the D gene is possibly TRBD1 (6 bases). Germline V gives CDR1 LNHDA, CDR2 SQIVND (reference sequence). Trimming took 6 bases from V and 0 from J, leaving 24 bases between them. The CDR3 loop spans 19 amino acids. The CDR3 sequence is CASRSVKDRHDYSNQPQHF. The CDR3 nucleotides are TGTGCCAGTAGATCAGTTAAAGACAGGCACGATTATAGCAATCAGCCCCAGCATTTT.

The V gene is TRBV28, the J gene TRBJ1-4; TRBD1 is a possible D gene (6 bases). This CDR3 is built from 14 residues. Trimming pared 1 base from V and 8 bases from J, leaving 11 bases between. Germline assignment: CDR1 MDHEN and CDR2 SYDVKM. The CDR3 region has the DNA TGTGCCAGCAGTTTATCGGCAGGGGACGAAAAACTGTTTTTT. Translated, it gives CASSLSAGDEKLFF.

V usage is TRBV2 and J usage is TRBJ2-2; D uncertain. V lost 5 bases to trimming and J lost 7 bases, with 11 bases between them. Looked up from germline, CDR1 is SNHLY and CDR2 is FYNNEI. This CDR3 contains 13 residues. The CDR3 here is CASSLRRSGELFF. The CDR3 DNA sequence: TGTGCCAGCAGTTTAAGGAGAAGCGGGGAGCTGTTTTTT.

This chain uses TRBV11-3 with TRBJ2-3, with TRBD2 matching 9 bases. Per germline, CDR1 SGHNT and CDR2 YENEEA. The trim removed 5 bases at V and 6 bases at J, leaving 9 bases unmatched. The CDR3 length is 15 residues. The CDR3 sequence is CASSPRGGDGDTQYF. The CDR3 DNA sequence: TGTGCCAGCAGCCCGCGGGGGGGCGATGGGGATACGCAGTATTTT.

The V call is TRBV29-1, the J call TRBJ2-5; 7 positions match TRBD1. V gave up 4 bases and J gave up 5 bases; unmatched junction bases: 10. The length of the CDR3 is 14 residues. The V gene's germline CDR1 is SQVTM and CDR2 ANQGSEA. The CDR3 region has the DNA TGCAGCGTTGGGCAAGGGGGCATTGGGGAGACCCAGTACTTC. It specifies CSVGQGGIGETQYF.

The J gene is TRBJ1-3, the V gene TRBV19; weak D call: TRBD1 (6 bases). Germline V lookup: CDR1 LNHDA, CDR2 SQIVND (reference sequence). Trimming removed 8 bases at V and 0 bases at J, with 17 bases between. This CDR3 comprises 16 residues. CDR3 sequence reads: CASQSGQHLSGNTIYF. The CDR3 DNA reads as TGTGCCAGTCAATCCGGACAGCATCTCTCTGGAAACACCATATATTTT. The entire variable domain, with the rest obtained from reference TRBV19 and TRBJ1-3, is as follows: DGGITQSPKYLFRKEGQNVTLSCEQNLNHDAMYWYRQDPGQGLRLIYYSQIVNDFQKGDIAEGYSVSREKKESFPLTVTSAQKNPTAFYLCASQSGQHLSGNTIYFGEGSWLTVV.

The chain couples TRBV12-3 or TRBV12-4 to TRBJ1-2; 7 positions agree with TRBD1. Trimming removed 10 bases from V and 5 bases from J; junction bases left unmatched: 7. CDR3 length: 12 residues. The CDR3 DNA follows: TGTGCCACCACAGGGGCCCTATATGGCTACACCTTC. Its translation is CATTGALYGYTF.

J is TRBJ2-7 and V is TRBV5-6; TRBD2 might be the D (6 bases). CDR1 is SGHDT, CDR2 YYEEEE, per germline. V was shortened by 2 bases and J by 5 bases, with 14 bases between the two germline ends. The CDR3 spans 14 residues. The CDR3 sequence: CASSFTSLKNEQYF. The CDR3 nucleotides are TGTGCCAGCAGCTTTACTAGCTTGAAGAACGAGCAGTACTTC.

The CDR3 loop reads CASSTGTANYGYTF. Written as DNA, the CDR3 is TGTGCCAGTAGTACCGGGACAGCTAACTATGGCTACACCTTC. The chain has TRBV19 and TRBJ1-2, with 7 bases lining up with TRBD1. Trimming cost V 4 bases and J 0 bases; bases outside gene matches: 2. This CDR3 has 14 amino acids. Germline V gene lookup returns CDR1 LNHDA and CDR2 SQIVND (reference sequence).

V usage is TRBV5-1 and J usage is TRBJ1-2; D is uncertain. This CDR3 spans 12 amino acids. CDR1 and CDR2 (germline): SGHRS, YFSETQ. V lost 0 bases, J lost 7 bases, and 7 bases lay in between. CDR3 DNA sequence: TGCGCCAGCAGCTTGGGGTTAGGTGGCTACACCTTC. Translating gives CASSLGLGGYTF.

This chain links TRBV3-1 (or the pseudogene TRBV3-2) with TRBJ1-2; D is perhaps TRBD1 (5 bases). The germline gives CDR1 LGHDT, CDR2 YNNKEL (reference sequence). Trimming removed 1 base from V and 5 bases from J, with 14 bases in between. CDR3 length: 15 amino acids. The CDR3 region is CASSQGGKPGYGYTF. The CDR3 DNA reads as TGTGCCAGCAGCCAAGGGGGGAAACCTGGATATGGCTACACCTTC.

The J gene is TRBJ2-7, the V gene TRBV10-3, with D unresolved. This CDR3 comprises 12 residues. The germline V gene has CDR1 ENHRY and CDR2 SYGVKD. V was cut by 5 bases and J by 9 bases, with 14 bases left in between. CDR3 sequence (DNA): TGTGCCATCAGTCCAGGTACAAAAGCGCAGTACTTC. It translates to CAISPGTKAQYF.

This chain uses TRBV6-5 with TRBJ2-3; D remains ambiguous. The CDR3 is 13 residues long. V was cut by 6 bases and J by 0 bases, with 7 bases left in between. CDR1 and CDR2 (germline): MNHEY, SVGAGI. DNA for the CDR3: TGTGCCAGCAGAGACTCTAGCACAGATACGCAGTATTTT. Its protein is CASRDSSTDTQYF.

V gene TRBV18 combines with J gene TRBJ2-2; D unresolved. The CDR3 sequence is 16 residues long. V lost 1 base, J lost 1 base, and 10 bases lay in between. Germline V gene lookup returns CDR1 KGHSH and CDR2 LQKENI. CDR3 in DNA: TGTGCCAGCTCACCACTTCTGGGCGAGAACACCGGGGAGCTGTTTTTT. Translated: CASSPLLGENTGELFF.

The chain links TRBV11-1 to TRBJ2-3; a possible D gene is TRBD1 (6 bases). The V end lost 7 bases, the J end lost 6 bases, and 17 bases lay between the germline ends. Germline CDR1 SGHAT, CDR2 FQDESV (reference sequence). The CDR3 consists of 14 residues. Here the CDR3 reads CASNPTGEQDTQYF. CDR3 nucleotide sequence: TGTGCCAGCAACCCGACAGGAGAGCAGGATACGCAGTATTTT.

This clone was seen a handful of times. V is TRBV29-1 and J is TRBJ1-2, with 7 positions matching TRBD1. The CDR3 totals 12 residues. V dropped 7 bases and J dropped 4; count of bases not matched to a gene: 6. Germline V gene data show CDR1 as SQVTM and CDR2 as ANQGSEA. CDR3 DNA sequence: TGCAGCGCGGGGGACAGTGGCTATGGCTACACCTTC. Translated: CSAGDSGYGYTF. Drawing the rest from reference TRBV29-1 and TRBJ1-2, the complete variable domain is SAVISQKPSRDICQRGTSLTIQCQVDSQVTMMFWYRQQPGQSLTLIATANQGSEATYESGFVIDKFPISRPNLTFSTLTVSNMSPEDSSIYLCSAGDSGYGYTFGSGTRLTVV.

The V call is TRBV27, the J call TRBJ2-1; D is unclear. The CDR3 has 13 residues. The germline V gene has CDR1 MNHEY and CDR2 SMNVEV (reference sequence). V was pared by 6 bases and J by 5 bases, with 11 bases between. CDR3 coding DNA: TGTGCCAGCAGCCCCCTTGTCGACAATGAGCAGTTCTTC. Encoded protein: CASSPLVDNEQFF.

The chain carries TRBV3-1 (or the pseudogene TRBV3-2) and TRBJ1-1; maybe TRBD1 (6 bases). This CDR3 has 14 amino acids. Looked up from germline, CDR1 is LGHDT and CDR2 is YNNKEL (reference sequence). Trimming stripped 6 bases from V and 7 bases from J, with 18 bases between. The CDR3: CASRSTGQPREAFF. The CDR3, as DNA: TGTGCCAGCAGATCCACTGGACAGCCCCGTGAAGCTTTCTTT.

This clone was recorded a few times. The chain has TRBV18 and TRBJ2-7, with 12 bases identical to TRBD2. After removal of 2 bases from V and 0 bases from J, the junction contained 5 bases not matched to a gene. CDR1 KGHSH and CDR2 LQKENI come from the germline V gene. The CDR3 consists of 17 residues. The CDR3 loop is CASSPSPSGGASYEQYF. DNA for the CDR3: TGTGCCAGCTCACCATCCCCTAGCGGGGGGGCCTCCTACGAGCAGTACTTC.

The chain recombines TRBV6-4 with TRBJ2-7; D gene unclear. Germline V gene data show CDR1 as MRHNA and CDR2 as SNTAGT. Trimming removed 4 bases from V and 7 bases from J, with 8 bases in between. The CDR3 is 11 amino acids. CDR3 in amino acids: CASSADGEQYF. CDR3 coding DNA: TGTGCCAGCAGTGCGGACGGTGAGCAGTACTTC.